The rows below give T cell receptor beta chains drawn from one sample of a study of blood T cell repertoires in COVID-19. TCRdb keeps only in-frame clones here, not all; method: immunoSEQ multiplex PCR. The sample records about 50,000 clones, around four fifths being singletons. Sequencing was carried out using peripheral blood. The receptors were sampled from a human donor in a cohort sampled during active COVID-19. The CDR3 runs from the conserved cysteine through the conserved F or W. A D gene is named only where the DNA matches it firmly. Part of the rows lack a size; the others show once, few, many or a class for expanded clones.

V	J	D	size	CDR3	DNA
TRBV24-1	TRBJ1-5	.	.	CATSDRQEYQPQHF	TGTGCCACCAGTGATAGACAGGAATATCAGCCCCAGCATTTT
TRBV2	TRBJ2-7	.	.	CASSEWGGGHEQYF	TGTGCCAGCAGTGAATGGGGCGGGGGCCACGAGCAGTACTTC
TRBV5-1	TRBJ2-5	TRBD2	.	CASRRTSGVEETQYF	TGCGCCAGCAGACGGACTAGCGGGGTTGAAGAGACCCAGTACTTC
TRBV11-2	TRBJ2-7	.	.	CATHQGYEQYF	TGTGCCACTCACCAGGGCTACGAGCAGTACTTC
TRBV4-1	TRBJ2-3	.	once	CASSLGTPTDTQYF	TGCGCCAGCAGCCTTGGGACTCCCACAGATACGCAGTATTTT
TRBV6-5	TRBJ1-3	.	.	CASSLAGIYSGNTIYF	TGTGCCAGCAGTTTGGCAGGGATCTACTCTGGAAACACCATATATTTT
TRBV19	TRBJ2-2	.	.	CASRLLGAGELFF	TGTGCCAGTAGGCTCCTAGGGGCCGGGGAGCTGTTTTTT
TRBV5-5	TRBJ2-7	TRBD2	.	CASSLASGGPYEQYF	TGTGCCAGCAGCTTGGCTAGCGGGGGGCCCTACGAGCAGTACTTC
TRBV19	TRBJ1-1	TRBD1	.	CASSKDREAFF	TGTGCCAGTAGTAAGGACAGGGAGGCTTTCTTT
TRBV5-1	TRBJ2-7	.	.	CASSPPGQNYEQYF	TGCGCCAGCAGCCCGCCAGGACAGAACTACGAGCAGTACTTC
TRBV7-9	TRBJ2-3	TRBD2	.	CASSLGGLAGRTDTQYF	TGTGCCAGCAGCTTAGGGGGACTAGCGGGGCGCACAGATACGCAGTATTTT
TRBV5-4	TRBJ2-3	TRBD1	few	CASSPPLRDRGNTDTQYF	TGTGCCAGCAGCCCCCCCCTAAGGGACAGGGGTAACACAGATACGCAGTATTTT
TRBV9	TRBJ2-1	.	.	CASSKTYEQFF	TGTGCCAGCAGCAAGACTTATGAGCAGTTCTTC
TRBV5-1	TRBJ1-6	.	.	CASSLAGVPNSPLHF	TGCGCCAGCAGCTTGGCCGGAGTTCCTAATTCACCCCTCCACTTT
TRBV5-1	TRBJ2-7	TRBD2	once	CASSLEFGGALYEQYF	TGCGCCAGCAGCTTGGAGTTCGGGGGGGCACTCTACGAGCAGTACTTC
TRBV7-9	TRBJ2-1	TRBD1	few	CASSRIHRGDHNEQFF	TGTGCCAGCAGCCGGATTCACAGGGGCGACCACAATGAGCAGTTCTTC
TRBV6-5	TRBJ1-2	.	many	CASRGTALNYGYTF	TGTGCCAGCAGGGGCACAGCTCTTAACTATGGCTACACCTTC
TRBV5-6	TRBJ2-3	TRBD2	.	CASSLEPGGATDTQYF	TGTGCCAGCAGCTTGGAGCCCGGGGGGGCAACAGATACGCAGTATTTT
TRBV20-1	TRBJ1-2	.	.	CSASSSGYTF	TGCAGTGCGTCGTCTTCGGGCTACACCTTC
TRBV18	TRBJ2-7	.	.	CASSPVAGAPYEQYF	TGTGCCAGCTCACCAGTGGCGGGGGCACCCTACGAGCAGTACTTC
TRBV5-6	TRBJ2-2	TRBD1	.	CASSQNPGQGAGELFF	TGTGCCAGCAGCCAAAACCCGGGACAGGGGGCCGGGGAGCTGTTTTTT
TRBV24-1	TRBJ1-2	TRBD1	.	CATSDFGQGSTANYGYTF	TGTGCCACCAGTGATTTTGGACAGGGGAGTACAGCTAACTATGGCTACACCTTC
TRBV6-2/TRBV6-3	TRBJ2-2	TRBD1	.	CASSFSTGGTNTGELFF	TGTGCCAGCAGTTTTTCTACAGGGGGCACGAACACCGGGGAGCTGTTTTTT
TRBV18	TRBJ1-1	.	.	CASSPLDLRNTEAFF	TGTGCCAGCTCACCTTTGGACTTAAGGAACACTGAAGCTTTCTTT
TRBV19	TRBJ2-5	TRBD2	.	CASSISSGGAGETQYF	TGTGCCAGTAGTATTTCGAGCGGGGGGGCCGGAGAGACCCAGTACTTC
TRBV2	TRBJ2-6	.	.	CASPRALSSGANVLTF	TGTGCCAGCCCGAGGGCCCTTAGCTCTGGGGCCAACGTCCTGACTTTC
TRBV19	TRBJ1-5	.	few	CASSHQGTEPQHF	TGTGCCAGTAGTCATCAGGGGACGGAGCCCCAGCATTTT
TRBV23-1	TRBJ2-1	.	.	CAPLGGNEQFF	TGCGCCCCGTTGGGGGGCAATGAGCAGTTCTTC
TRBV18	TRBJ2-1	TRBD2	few	CASSPPASGVLNEQFF	TGTGCCAGCTCACCACCTGCTAGCGGGGTCCTCAATGAGCAGTTCTTC
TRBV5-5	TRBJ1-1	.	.	CASSATNTEAFF	TGTGCCAGCTCCGCTACGAACACTGAAGCTTTCTTT
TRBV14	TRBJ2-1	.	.	CASSHLGYHEQFF	TGTGCCAGCAGCCACCTCGGTTACCATGAGCAGTTCTTC
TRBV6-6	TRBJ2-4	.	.	CASSYPYRGWENIQYF	TGTGCCAGCAGTTACCCCTATAGAGGGTGGGAAAACATTCAGTACTTC
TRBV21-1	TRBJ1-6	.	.	CASSKIQAPVQNSPLHF	TGTGCCAGCAGCAAAATCCAAGCCCCCGTCCAAAATTCACCCCTCCACTTT
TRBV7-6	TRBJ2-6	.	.	CASSLGGTGANVLTF	TGTGCCAGCAGCTTAGGAGGGACTGGGGCCAACGTCCTGACTTTC
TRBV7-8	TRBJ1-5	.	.	CASSPMYRVNQPQHF	TGTGCCAGCAGCCCTATGTACAGGGTCAACCAGCCCCAGCATTTT
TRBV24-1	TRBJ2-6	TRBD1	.	CATSDGTASGANVLTF	TGTGCCACCAGTGACGGGACAGCCTCTGGGGCCAACGTCCTGACTTTC
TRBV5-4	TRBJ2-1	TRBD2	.	CASSSGLSGGTPREQFF	TGTGCCAGCAGCTCCGGCCTCAGCGGGGGAACCCCTCGTGAGCAGTTCTTC
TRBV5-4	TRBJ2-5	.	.	CASSLRLEEETQYF	TGTGCCAGCAGCTTAAGACTGGAGGAAGAGACCCAGTACTTC
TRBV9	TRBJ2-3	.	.	CASSPRQEATDTQYF	TGTGCCAGCAGCCCTCGACAGGAGGCGACAGATACGCAGTATTTT
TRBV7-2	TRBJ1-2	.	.	CASSLANSGQGNGYTF	TGTGCCAGCAGCTTAGCTAATTCTGGTCAGGGGAATGGCTACACCTTC
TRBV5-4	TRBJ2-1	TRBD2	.	CASSGETSGGPSSYNEQFF	TGTGCCAGCAGCGGGGAGACTAGCGGGGGGCCAAGCTCCTACAATGAGCAGTTCTTC
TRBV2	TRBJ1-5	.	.	CASRDSNQPQHF	TGTGCCAGCCGGGATAGCAATCAGCCCCAGCATTTT
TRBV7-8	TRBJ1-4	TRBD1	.	CASSSRTGWKLFF	TGTGCCAGCAGCTCCCGGACAGGGTGGAAACTGTTTTTT
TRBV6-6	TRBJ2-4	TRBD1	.	CASKTGGPEAKNIQYF	TGTGCCAGCAAGACAGGGGGCCCCGAAGCCAAAAACATTCAGTACTTC
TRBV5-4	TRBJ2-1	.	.	CASSLITGNEQFF	TGTGCCAGCAGCTTGATCACAGGCAATGAGCAGTTCTTC
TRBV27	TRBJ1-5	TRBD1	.	CASRARTGVGNQPQHF	TGTGCCAGCAGAGCTCGGACAGGGGTTGGCAATCAGCCCCAGCATTTT
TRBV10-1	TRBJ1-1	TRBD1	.	CASSEPRQGARLVNTEAFF	TGCGCCAGCAGTGAGCCTAGACAGGGGGCAAGGTTAGTGAACACTGAAGCTTTCTTT
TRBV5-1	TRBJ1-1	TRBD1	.	CASSWRASGTGGLNTEAFF	TGCGCCAGCAGCTGGAGGGCGTCCGGGACAGGGGGCTTGAACACTGAAGCTTTCTTT
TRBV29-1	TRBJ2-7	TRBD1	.	CSVGQGAYEQYF	TGCAGCGTCGGACAGGGGGCCTACGAGCAGTACTTC
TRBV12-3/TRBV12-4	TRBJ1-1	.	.	CASKSAGASEAFF	TGTGCCAGCAAATCGGCGGGAGCAAGTGAAGCTTTCTTT
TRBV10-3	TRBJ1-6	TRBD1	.	CAISETNRGNSPLHF	TGTGCCATCAGTGAGACCAACAGGGGAAATTCACCCCTCCACTTT
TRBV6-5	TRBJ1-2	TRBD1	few	CASSYDRGRGYTF	TGTGCCAGCAGTTACGACAGGGGTCGTGGCTACACCTTC
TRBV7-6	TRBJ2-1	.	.	CASSLVLAARSSYNEQFF	TGTGCCAGCAGCTTAGTCTTAGCGGCTAGATCCTCCTACAATGAGCAGTTCTTC
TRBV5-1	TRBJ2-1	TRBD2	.	CASSLVSSGGAIEQFF	TGCGCCAGCAGCTTGGTGTCCAGCGGGGGGGCAATTGAGCAGTTCTTC
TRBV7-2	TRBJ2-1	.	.	CASSLIYLFF	TGTGCCAGCAGCTTAATATATTTGTTCTTC